This entry concerns a single T cell receptor beta chain. Its cognate antigen is unknown. The data were taken from a study of monozygotic twins with inflammatory bowel disease. Investigators extracted total RNA from whole blood and did not sort T cells. Per germline, CDR1 SGHAT and CDR2 FQNNGV. CDR3 length equals 14 residues. Broader study findings: Those with IBD had lower TCRbeta diversity (inverse Simpson) than their healthy co-twins did. Relative clonotype sharing with others was diminished in IBD patients versus healthy twins, particularly with disease activity.

Via template switching, UMIs carrying a 6-nucleotide sample barcode were introduced. Reprocessing the 5' RACE reads, TCRdb reports a single entry for every CDR3 protein and omits DNA. The sample features roughly 160,000 distinct CDR3 sequences, with 6% to 9.5% in its top ten. The genes are TRBV11-2 and TRBJ1-4; TCRdb picks TRBD1, but there is no DNA to check that call. Sequencing input: blood. The source is a human donor with ulcerative colitis or Crohn's disease, or a healthy co-twin of an affected twin (not recorded which). The CDR3 spells CASSTGTGDEKLFF.